This T cell receptor beta chain emerged from a study of early T cells in non-severe SARS-CoV-2 infection. Study at large: Whole-blood bulk RNA, unsorted, was sequenced, and chains were unpaired. Points from the study as a whole: Using VDJdb, the matching emphasized anti-spike CD8 responses while missing private and CD4 specificities.

This clonotype has ten or more counts. Its antigen is currently unknown. Attachment of unique molecular identifiers to individual cDNA molecules was performed. MiXCR, applied by TCRdb to the 5' RACE reads, yields one record per CDR3 protein. The sample consists of around 70,000 distinct CDR3 sequences, over 9% of them appearing once. The junction had 11 bases not matched to a gene; V was cut back by 8 bases and J by 6 bases. The CDR3 has 14 amino acids. Germline V gives CDR1 DFQATT, CDR2 SNEGSKA (reference sequence). The chain has TRBV20-1 and TRBJ2-5, with 11 nucleotides matching TRBD1. This TCR came from an adult who was a healthcare worker with PCR-confirmed SARS-CoV-2 infection or an uninfected control (not recorded which). The sample taken for sequencing was whole blood. DNA of the CDR3: TGCAGTCCTAAAGGGGGACAGGGGGGACAGACCCAGTACTTC. Protein sequence: CSPKGGQGGQTQYF.